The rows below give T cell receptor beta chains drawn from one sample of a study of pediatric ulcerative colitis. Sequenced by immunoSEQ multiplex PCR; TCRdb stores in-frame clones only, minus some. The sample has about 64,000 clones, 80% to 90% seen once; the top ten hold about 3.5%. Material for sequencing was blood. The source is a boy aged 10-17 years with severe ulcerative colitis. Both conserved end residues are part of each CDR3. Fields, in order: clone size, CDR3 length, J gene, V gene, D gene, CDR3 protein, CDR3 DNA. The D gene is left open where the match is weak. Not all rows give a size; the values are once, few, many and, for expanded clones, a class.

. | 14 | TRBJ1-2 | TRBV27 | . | CASTPSWGAHGYTF | TGTGCCAGCACCCCCTCATGGGGGGCCCATGGCTACACCTTC
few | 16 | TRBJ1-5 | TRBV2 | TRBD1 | CASSEAGTGLNQPQHF | TGTGCCAGCAGTGAGGCCGGGACAGGACTTAATCAGCCCCAGCATTTT
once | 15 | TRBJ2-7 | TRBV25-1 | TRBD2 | CASSDWTSGIYEQYF | TGTGCCAGCAGTGATTGGACTAGCGGAATCTACGAGCAGTACTTC
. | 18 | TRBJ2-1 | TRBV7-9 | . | CASSLAPPRAGGWNEQFF | TGTGCCAGCAGCTTAGCCCCACCGAGGGCGGGCGGGTGGAATGAGCAGTTCTTC
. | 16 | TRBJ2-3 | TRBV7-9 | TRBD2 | CASSPTSGESTDTQYF | TGTGCCAGCAGCCCGACTAGCGGGGAAAGCACAGATACGCAGTATTTT
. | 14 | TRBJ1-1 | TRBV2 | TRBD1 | CASTPDRDNTEAFF | TGTGCCAGCACACCTGACAGGGATAACACTGAAGCTTTCTTT
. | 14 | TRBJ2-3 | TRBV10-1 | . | CASSELRETDTQYF | TGCGCCAGCAGTGAGCTACGGGAGACAGATACGCAGTATTTT
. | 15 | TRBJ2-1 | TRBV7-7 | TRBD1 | CASSLAGGSFYEQFF | TGTGCTAGCAGCTTAGCAGGGGGATCATTCTATGAGCAGTTCTTC
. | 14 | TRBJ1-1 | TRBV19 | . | CASSIGGRTAEAFF | TGTGCCAGTAGTATAGGCGGGCGCACCGCTGAAGCTTTCTTT
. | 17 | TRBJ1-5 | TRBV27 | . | CASSLSPPTVSYQPQHF | TGTGCCAGCAGTTTATCCCCACCGACAGTATCTTATCAGCCCCAGCATTTT
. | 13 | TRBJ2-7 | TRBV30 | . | CAWSLTGGGEQYF | TGTGCCTGGAGCCTAACAGGGGGGGGCGAGCAGTACTTC
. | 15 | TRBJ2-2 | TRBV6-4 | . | CASSDSVANTGELFF | TGTGCCAGCAGTGACTCAGTCGCGAACACCGGGGAGCTGTTTTTT
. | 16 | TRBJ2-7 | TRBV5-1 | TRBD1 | CASSRTGVVGSYEQYF | TGCGCCAGCAGCAGGACAGGGGTTGTTGGATCCTACGAGCAGTACTTC
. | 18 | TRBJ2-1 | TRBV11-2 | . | CASSLSFRGGIGTDEQFF | TGTGCCAGCAGCTTATCATTCCGAGGAGGGATTGGGACCGATGAGCAGTTCTTC
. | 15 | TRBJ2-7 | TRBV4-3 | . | CASSQDATFSYEQYF | TGCGCCAGCAGCCAAGATGCAACATTCTCCTACGAGCAGTACTTC
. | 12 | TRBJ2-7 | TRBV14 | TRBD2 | CASSSGTGTSGF | TGTGCCAGCAGCTCTGGGACCGGGACTAGCGGATTC
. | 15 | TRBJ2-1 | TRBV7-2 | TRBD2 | CASSQTGTSYNEQFF | TGTGCCAGCAGCCAAACCGGGACTAGCTACAATGAGCAGTTCTTC
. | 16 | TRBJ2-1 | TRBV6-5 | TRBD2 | CASSSSGSGSYNEQFF | TGTGCCAGCAGTTCAAGCGGGAGTGGTTCCTACAATGAGCAGTTCTTC
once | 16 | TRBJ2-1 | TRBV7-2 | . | CASSFLWGGGDNEQFF | TGTGCCAGCAGCTTCCTATGGGGAGGAGGAGACAATGAGCAGTTCTTC
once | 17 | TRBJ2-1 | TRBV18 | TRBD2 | CASSRGLAEYRYNEQFF | TGTGCCAGCTCTCGCGGACTAGCGGAGTACAGGTACAATGAGCAGTTCTTC
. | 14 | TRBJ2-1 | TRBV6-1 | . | CASSLLSSPNEQFF | TGTGCCAGCAGCCTCTTGTCGTCCCCCAATGAGCAGTTCTTC
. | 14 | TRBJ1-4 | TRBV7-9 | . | CASSSGTIGEKLFF | TGTGCCAGCAGCTCCGGGACGATTGGGGAAAAACTGTTTTTT
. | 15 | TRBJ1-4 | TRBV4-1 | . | CASSQEYRPGEKLFF | TGCGCCAGCAGCCAAGAATATCGGCCAGGAGAAAAACTGTTTTTT